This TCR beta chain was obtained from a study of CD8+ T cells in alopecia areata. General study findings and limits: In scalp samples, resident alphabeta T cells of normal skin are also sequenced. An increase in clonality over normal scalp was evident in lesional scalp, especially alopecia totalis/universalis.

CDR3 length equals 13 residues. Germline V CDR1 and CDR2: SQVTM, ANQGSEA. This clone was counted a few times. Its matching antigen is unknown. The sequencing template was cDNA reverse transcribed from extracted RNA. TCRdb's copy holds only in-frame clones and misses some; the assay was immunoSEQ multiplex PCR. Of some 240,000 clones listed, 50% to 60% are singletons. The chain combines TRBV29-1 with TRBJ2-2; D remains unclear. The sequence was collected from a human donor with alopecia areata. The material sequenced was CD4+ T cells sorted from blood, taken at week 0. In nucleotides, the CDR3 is TGCACCCCCGGCTGGGCGAACACCGGGGAGCTGTTTTTT. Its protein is CTPGWANTGELFF.